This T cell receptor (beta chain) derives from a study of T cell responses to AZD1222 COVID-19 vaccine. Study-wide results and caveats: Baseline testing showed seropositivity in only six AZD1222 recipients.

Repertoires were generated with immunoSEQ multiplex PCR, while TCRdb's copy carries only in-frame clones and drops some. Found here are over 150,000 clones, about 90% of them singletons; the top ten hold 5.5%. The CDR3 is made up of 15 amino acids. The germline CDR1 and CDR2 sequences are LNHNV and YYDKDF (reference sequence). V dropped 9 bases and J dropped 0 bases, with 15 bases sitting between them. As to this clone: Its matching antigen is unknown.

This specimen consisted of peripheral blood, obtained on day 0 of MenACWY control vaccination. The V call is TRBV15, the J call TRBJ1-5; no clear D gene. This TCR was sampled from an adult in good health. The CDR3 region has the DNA TGTGCCACGGCCTGGGCCAGCGATAGCAATCAGCCCCAGCATTTT. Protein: CATAWASDSNQPQHF.